These 14 T cell receptor beta chains came from one sample sequenced in a study of metastatic and nonmetastatic thyroid tumors. Via MiXCR, TCRdb re-called the PCR reads. The profile covers tens of thousands of clones, with around 28% appearing a single time and roughly 10% taken by the ten largest. Thyroid surgery took place with no prior treatment in any patient. Sequenced material: blood. Every receptor here comes from a male donor with papillary thyroid cancer or a benign thyroid nodule (not recorded which). Some clones in this sample may be carry-over from other donors' samples.

This clone was observed many times. The chain combines TRBV2 with TRBJ2-5; a possible D gene is TRBD1 (5 bases). This CDR3 has 13 amino acids. The germline V and J ends were trimmed by 5 bases and 2 bases, with 9 bases remaining between them. CDR1 SNHLY and CDR2 FYNNEI come from the germline V gene. CDR3 coding DNA: TGTGCCAGCAGTAAAGACAGACAAGAGACCCAGTACTTC. Translating gives CASSKDRQETQYF.

The chain is built from TRBV27 and TRBJ2-6; the match to TRBD1 covers 9 bases. Losses at the gene ends were 1 base for V and 4 bases for J; bases not matched to a gene: 2. The CDR3 has 16 residues. Germline V gene data show CDR1 as MNHEY and CDR2 as SMNVEV (reference sequence). The DNA for the CDR3 is TGTGCCAGCAGTTTATACAGGGGGCTGGGGGCCAACGTCCTGACTTTC. Amino acids: CASSLYRGLGANVLTF. Based on the CDR3 plus reference TRBV27 and TRBJ2-6, the full variable domain is EAQVTQNPRYLITVTGKKLTVTCSQNMNHEYMSWYRQDPGLGLRQIYYSMNVEVTDKGDVPEGYKVSRKEKRNFPLILESPSPNQTSLYFCASSLYRGLGANVLTFGAGSRLTVL.

The rearrangement uses TRBV20-1 and TRBJ2-2; 11 bases align to TRBD2. The germline CDR1 and CDR2 sequences are DFQATT and SNEGSKA (reference sequence). The CDR3 is 15 residues long. Trimming at V came to 0 bases and at J to 3 bases, leaving 0 bases not matched to a gene. CDR3 sequence reads: CSARDSGRDTGELFF. CDR3 bases: TGCAGTGCTAGAGATAGCGGGAGGGACACCGGGGAGCTGTTTTTT.

The chain couples TRBV11-2 to TRBJ2-7; 8 bases are a match to TRBD1. CDR1 and CDR2 (germline): SGHAT, FQNNGV. The length of the CDR3 is 14 residues. The J segment lost 3 bases and the V segment lost 5 bases, leaving 6 bases of the junction unmatched. CDR3 nucleotide sequence: TGTGCCAGCAGCCCGGACAGGGATGACTACGAGCAGTACTTC. Protein: CASSPDRDDYEQYF. Full variable domain (remainder filled in from reference TRBV11-2 and TRBJ2-7): EAGVAQSPRYKIIEKRQSVAFWCNPISGHATLYWYQQILGQGPKLLIQFQNNGVVDDSQLPKDRFSAERLKGVDSTLKIQPAKLEDSAVYLCASSPDRDDYEQYFGPGTRLTVT.

This rearrangement joins TRBV9 to TRBJ1-1; possibly TRBD1 for D (6 bases). The CDR3 length is 16 residues. Germline V gene data show CDR1 as SGDLS and CDR2 as YYNGEE. Trimming shortened V by 2 bases and J by 1 base, and 15 bases separated the two germline ends. The DNA for the CDR3 is TGTGCCAGCAGCGTGGGGCCGCCGGGGGCGAACACTGAAGCTTTCTTT. Translated: CASSVGPPGANTEAFF.

The chain uses TRBV6-1 and TRBJ2-7; no reliable D call. The V gene lost 7 bases and the J gene lost 0 bases, with 10 bases spanning the gap. The CDR3 has 13 residues. CDR1 is MNHNS, CDR2 SASEGT, per germline. The CDR3 sequence: CASTAALSYEQYF. CDR3 nucleotide sequence: TGTGCCAGCACGGCCGCACTCTCCTACGAGCAGTACTTC.

The rearrangement joins TRBV5-6 to TRBJ2-2; TRBD1 agrees at 8 bases. V lost 4 bases and J lost 4; bases outside the gene matches: 9. Looked up from germline, CDR1 is SGHDT and CDR2 is YYEEEE. CDR3 length: 16 amino acids. This CDR3 is CASSKLGQGVTGELFF. Here the CDR3 DNA reads TGTGCCAGCAGCAAACTCGGACAGGGTGTCACCGGGGAGCTGTTTTTT.

This clone was counted between two and nine times. The chain links TRBV12-3 or TRBV12-4 to TRBJ2-3; 8 bases align to TRBD2. Germline trimming cut 1 base from V and 3 bases from J; bases unmatched to any gene: 6. The CDR3 has 16 amino acids. CDR3 DNA sequence: TGTGCCAGCAGTTTAGAACTAGCGGCAGGGACAGATACGCAGTATTTT. Protein product: CASSLELAAGTDTQYF.

By share of the sample, this clone is medium-sized. Written as DNA, the CDR3 is TGTGCCATCAGTGAGCGGGAGGGCTCCTACAATGAGCAGTTCTTC. Its protein product is CAISEREGSYNEQFF. This rearrangement joins TRBV10-3 to TRBJ2-1; 8 bases match TRBD2. The CDR3 has 15 amino acids. With V trimmed by 2 bases and J by 0 bases, 0 bases remained unmatched. Looked up from germline, CDR1 is ENHRY and CDR2 is SYGVKD.

A few counts support this clone. This sequence joins TRBV24-1 and TRBJ2-1; TRBD1 aligns across 8 bases. Germline V gene lookup returns CDR1 KGHDR and CDR2 SFDVKD. Germline trimming cut 2 bases from V and 8 bases from J; bases unmatched to any gene: 4. The CDR3 is made up of 14 amino acids. The CDR3 sequence is CATSDSQTGDEQFF. The DNA of the CDR3 is TGTGCCACCAGTGATTCCCAGACAGGGGATGAGCAGTTCTTC.

A few counts support this clone. The V gene is TRBV6-2 or TRBV6-3, the J gene TRBJ1-1; 9 bases are shared with TRBD1. The CDR3 length is 15 residues. The V gene end was trimmed by 6 bases and the J gene end by 6 bases; junction bases not matched to a gene: 11. From germline, CDR1 is MNHEY and CDR2 SVGEGT. CDR3 protein: CASSPYRDRDAEAFF. CDR3 DNA: TGTGCCAGCAGCCCTTACCGGGACAGGGACGCTGAAGCTTTCTTT.

This clone showed up just a few times. This chain joins TRBV9 and TRBJ2-5; D gene ambiguous. Per the germline V gene, CDR1 is SGDLS and CDR2 is YYNGEE. The length of the CDR3 is 13 residues. Trimming left V 0 bases short and J 5 bases short, with 8 bases between. The CDR3 loop is CASSVEGIETQYF. The DNA of the CDR3 is TGTGCCAGCAGCGTAGAAGGGATCGAGACCCAGTACTTC.

This clone was seen a handful of times. The chain is built from TRBV2 and TRBJ1-5; D uncertain. The ends were cut back, 2 bases at V and 4 bases at J, with 3 bases in the middle. The length of the CDR3 is 12 residues. The germline V gene encodes CDR1 SNHLY and CDR2 FYNNEI. CDR3 residues: CASSEPNQPQHF. CDR3 DNA: TGTGCCAGCAGTGAACCTAATCAGCCCCAGCATTTT.

The chain uses TRBV4-1 and TRBJ1-1, with D unresolved. The germline CDR1 and CDR2 sequences are MGHRA and YSYEKL. V lost 3 bases to trimming and J lost 8 bases, with 10 bases between them. The CDR3 has 12 amino acids. The CDR3 region has the DNA TGCGCCAGCAGCCAGGGAATGTCAGAAGCTTTCTTT. This translates into CASSQGMSEAFF.